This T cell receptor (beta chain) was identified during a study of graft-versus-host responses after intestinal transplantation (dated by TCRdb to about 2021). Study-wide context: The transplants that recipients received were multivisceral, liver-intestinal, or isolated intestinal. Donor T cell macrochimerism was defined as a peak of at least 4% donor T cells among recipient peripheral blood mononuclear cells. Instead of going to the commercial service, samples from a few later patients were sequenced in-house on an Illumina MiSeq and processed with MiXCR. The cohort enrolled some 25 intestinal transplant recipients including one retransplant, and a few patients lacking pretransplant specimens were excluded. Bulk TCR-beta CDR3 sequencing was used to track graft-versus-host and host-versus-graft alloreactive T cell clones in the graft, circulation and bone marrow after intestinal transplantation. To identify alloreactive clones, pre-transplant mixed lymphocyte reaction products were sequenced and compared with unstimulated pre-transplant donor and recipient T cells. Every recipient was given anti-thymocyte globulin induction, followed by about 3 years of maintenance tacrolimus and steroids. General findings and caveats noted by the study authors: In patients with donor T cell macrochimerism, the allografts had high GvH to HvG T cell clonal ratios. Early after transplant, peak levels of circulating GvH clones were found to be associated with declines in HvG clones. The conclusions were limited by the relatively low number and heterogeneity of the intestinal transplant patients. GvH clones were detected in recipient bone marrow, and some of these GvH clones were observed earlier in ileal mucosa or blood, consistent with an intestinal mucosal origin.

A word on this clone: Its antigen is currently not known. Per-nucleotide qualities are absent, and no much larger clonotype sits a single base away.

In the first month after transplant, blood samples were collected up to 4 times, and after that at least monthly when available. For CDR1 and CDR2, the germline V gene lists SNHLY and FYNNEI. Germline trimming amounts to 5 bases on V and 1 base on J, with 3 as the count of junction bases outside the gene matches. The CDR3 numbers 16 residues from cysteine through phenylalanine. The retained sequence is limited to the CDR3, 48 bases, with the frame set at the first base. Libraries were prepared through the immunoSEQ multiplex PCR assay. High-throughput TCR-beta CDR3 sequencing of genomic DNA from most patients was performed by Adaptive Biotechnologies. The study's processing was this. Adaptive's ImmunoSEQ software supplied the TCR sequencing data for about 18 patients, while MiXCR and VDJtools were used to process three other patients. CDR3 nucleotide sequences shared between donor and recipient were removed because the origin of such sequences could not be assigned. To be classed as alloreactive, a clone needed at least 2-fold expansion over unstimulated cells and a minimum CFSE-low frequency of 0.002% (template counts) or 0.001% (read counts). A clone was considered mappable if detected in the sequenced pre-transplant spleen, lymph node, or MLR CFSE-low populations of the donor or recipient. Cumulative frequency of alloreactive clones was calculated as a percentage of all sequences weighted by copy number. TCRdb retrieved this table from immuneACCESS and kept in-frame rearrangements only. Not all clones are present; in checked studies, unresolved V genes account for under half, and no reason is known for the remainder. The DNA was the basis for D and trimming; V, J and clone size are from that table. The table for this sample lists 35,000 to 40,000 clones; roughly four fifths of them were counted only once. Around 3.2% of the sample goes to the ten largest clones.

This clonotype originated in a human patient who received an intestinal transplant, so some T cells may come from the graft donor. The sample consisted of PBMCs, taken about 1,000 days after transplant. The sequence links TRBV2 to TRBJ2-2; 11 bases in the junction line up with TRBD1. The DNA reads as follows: TGTGCCAGCAGTCCCGGGACAGGGGGGAACACCGGGGAGCTGTTTTTT. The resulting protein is CASSPGTGGNTGELFF.